This TCR beta chain was identified in a study of T cell clonality in common variable immunodeficiency. At least ten counts were recorded for this clone. The read ends 3 residues early relative to the CDR3; the germline J gene fills the gap. This CDR3 contains 17 residues. Germline V lookup: CDR1 SGHDN, CDR2 FVKESK. Trimming took 4 bases from V and 0 from J; bases not matched to a gene: 11. This table comes from immunoSEQ multiplex PCR, and its TCRdb copy is limited to in-frame clones, with some not included. The repertoire yields approximately 37,000 clones, none seen only once; the top ten contain 3.5% to 4.5%.

The rearrangement joins TRBV14 to TRBJ1-2, with 7 bases aligning to TRBD1. This clonotype was sampled from a person aged 18 to 75 in good health. The specimen sequenced was peripheral blood mononuclear cells. CDR3 sequence: CASSPADRHLSNYGYTF. The sequenced CDR3 bases are TGTGCCAGCAGCCCGGCGGACAGGCATCTTTCTAACTATGGC.